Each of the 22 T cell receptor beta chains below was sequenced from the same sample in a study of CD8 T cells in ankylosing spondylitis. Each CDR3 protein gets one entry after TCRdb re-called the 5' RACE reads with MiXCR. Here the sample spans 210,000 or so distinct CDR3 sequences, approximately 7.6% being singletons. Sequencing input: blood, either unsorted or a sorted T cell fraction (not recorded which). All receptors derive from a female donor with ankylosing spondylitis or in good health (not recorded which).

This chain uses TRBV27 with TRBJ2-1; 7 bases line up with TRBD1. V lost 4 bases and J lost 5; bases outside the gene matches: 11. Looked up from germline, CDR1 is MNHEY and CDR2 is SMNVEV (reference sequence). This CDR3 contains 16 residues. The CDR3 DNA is TGTGCCAGCAGTTCCTACTCAAAGGGGGCCAACAATGAGCAGTTCTTC. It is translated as CASSSYSKGANNEQFF.

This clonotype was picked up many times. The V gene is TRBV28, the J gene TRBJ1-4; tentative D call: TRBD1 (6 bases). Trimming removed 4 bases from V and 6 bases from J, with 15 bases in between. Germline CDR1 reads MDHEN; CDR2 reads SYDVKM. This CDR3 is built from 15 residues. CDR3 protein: CASSSPNRVDEKLFF. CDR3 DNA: TGTGCCAGCAGTTCGCCCAACAGGGTGGATGAAAAACTGTTTTTT.

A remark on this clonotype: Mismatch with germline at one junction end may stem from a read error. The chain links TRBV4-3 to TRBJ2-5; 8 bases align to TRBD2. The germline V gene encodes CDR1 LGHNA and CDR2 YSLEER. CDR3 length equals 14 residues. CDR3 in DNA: TGCGCCAGCAGCCGGGGACTAGGCAAAGAGGCCCAGTACTTC. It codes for CASSRGLGKEAQYF.

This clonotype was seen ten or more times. CDR3 coding DNA: TGTGCCAGCAGATTAAGCGGGGCCACAGATACGCAGTATTTT. Protein sequence: CASRLSGATDTQYF. The rearrangement joins TRBV27 to TRBJ2-3; 7 bases fit TRBD2. J lost 2 bases, V lost 6 bases, and 5 bases had no gene match. CDR3 size: 14 residues. Germline V CDR1 and CDR2: MNHEY, SMNVEV (reference sequence).

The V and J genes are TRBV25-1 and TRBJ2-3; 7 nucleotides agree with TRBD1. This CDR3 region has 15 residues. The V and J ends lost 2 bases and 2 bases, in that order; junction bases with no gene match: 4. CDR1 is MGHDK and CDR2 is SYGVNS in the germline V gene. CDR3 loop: CASSEGQDPTDTQYF. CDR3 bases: TGTGCCAGCAGTGAAGGACAGGACCCCACAGATACGCAGTATTTT.

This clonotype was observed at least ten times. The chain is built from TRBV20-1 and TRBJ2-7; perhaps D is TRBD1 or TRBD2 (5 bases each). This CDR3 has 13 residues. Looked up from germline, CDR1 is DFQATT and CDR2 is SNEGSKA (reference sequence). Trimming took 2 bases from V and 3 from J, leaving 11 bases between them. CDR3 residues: CSARSGQGYEQYF. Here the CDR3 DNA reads TGCAGTGCTAGATCGGGGCAGGGCTACGAGCAGTACTTC.

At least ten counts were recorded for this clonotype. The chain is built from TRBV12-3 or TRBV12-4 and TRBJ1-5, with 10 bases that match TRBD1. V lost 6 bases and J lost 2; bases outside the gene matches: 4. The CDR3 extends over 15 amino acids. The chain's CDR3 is CASSPTGGGNQPQHF. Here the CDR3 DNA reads TGTGCCAGCAGCCCGACAGGGGGCGGCAATCAGCCCCAGCATTTT.

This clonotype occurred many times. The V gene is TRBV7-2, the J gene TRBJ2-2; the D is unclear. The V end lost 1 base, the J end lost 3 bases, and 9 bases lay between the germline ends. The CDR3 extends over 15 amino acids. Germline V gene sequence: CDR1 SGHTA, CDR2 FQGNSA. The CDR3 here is CASSLVGSDTGELFF. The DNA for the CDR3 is TGTGCCAGCAGCTTAGTGGGCTCCGACACCGGGGAGCTGTTTTTT.

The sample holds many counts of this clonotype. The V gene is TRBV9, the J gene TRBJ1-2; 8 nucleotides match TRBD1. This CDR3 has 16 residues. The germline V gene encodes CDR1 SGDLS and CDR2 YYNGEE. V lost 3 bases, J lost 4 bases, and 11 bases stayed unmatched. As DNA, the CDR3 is TGTGCCAGCAGCGCTAGGCCAGGGGGCATTCCCTATGGCTACACCTTC. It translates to CASSARPGGIPYGYTF.

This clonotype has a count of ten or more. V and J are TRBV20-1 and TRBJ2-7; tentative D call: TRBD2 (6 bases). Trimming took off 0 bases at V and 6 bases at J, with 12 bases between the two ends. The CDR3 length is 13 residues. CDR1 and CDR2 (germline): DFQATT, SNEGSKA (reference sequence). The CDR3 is CSARDGGWGEQYF. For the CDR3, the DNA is TGCAGTGCTAGAGATGGAGGGTGGGGCGAGCAGTACTTC.

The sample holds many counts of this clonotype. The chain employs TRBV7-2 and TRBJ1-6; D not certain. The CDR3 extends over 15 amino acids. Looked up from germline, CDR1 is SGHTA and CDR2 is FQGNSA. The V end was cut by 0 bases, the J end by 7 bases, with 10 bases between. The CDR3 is CASSLAGGENSPLHF. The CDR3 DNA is TGTGCCAGCAGCTTAGCAGGCGGGGAGAATTCACCCCTCCACTTT.

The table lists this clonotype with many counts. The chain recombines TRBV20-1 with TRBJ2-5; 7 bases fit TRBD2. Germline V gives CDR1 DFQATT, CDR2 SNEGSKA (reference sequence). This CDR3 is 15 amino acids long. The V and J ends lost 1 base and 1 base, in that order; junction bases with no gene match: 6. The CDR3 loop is CSARASQRGQETQYF. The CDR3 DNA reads TGCAGTGCTAGAGCCTCACAGCGGGGCCAAGAGACCCAGTACTTC.

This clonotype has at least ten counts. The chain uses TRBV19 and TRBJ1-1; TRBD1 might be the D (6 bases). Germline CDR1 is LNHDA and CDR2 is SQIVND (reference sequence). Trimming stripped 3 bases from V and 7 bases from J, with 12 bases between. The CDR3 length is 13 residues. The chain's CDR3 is CASSMGGQGEAFF. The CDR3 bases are TGTGCCAGTAGTATGGGGGGCCAGGGTGAAGCTTTCTTT.

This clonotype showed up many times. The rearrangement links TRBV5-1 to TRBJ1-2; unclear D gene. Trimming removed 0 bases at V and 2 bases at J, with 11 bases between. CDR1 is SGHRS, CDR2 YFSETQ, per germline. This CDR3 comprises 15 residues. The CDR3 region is CASSLEQRSNYGYTF. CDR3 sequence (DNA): TGCGCCAGCAGCTTGGAACAGCGCTCCAACTATGGCTACACCTTC.

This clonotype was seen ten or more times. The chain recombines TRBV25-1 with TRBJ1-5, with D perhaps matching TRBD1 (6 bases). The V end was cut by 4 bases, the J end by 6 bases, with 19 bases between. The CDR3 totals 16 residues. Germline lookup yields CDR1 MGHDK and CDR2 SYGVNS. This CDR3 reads CASSGNEGGSGQPQHF. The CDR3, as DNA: TGTGCCAGCAGTGGTAATGAGGGGGGCTCTGGTCAGCCCCAGCATTTT.

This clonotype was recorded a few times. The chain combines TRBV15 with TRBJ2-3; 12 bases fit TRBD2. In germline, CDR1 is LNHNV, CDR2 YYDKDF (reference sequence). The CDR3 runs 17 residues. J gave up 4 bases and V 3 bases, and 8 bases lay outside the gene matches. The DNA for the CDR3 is TGTGCCACCAGCAGTACTACTAGCGGGAGGAAGTCAGATACGCAGTATTTT. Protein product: CATSSTTSGRKSDTQYF. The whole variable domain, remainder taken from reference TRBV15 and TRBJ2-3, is DAMVIQNPRYQVTQFGKPVTLSCSQTLNHNVMYWYQQKSSQAPKLLFHYYDKDFNNEADTPDNFQSRRPNTSFCFLDIRSPGLGDTAMYLCATSSTTSGRKSDTQYFGPGTRLTVL.

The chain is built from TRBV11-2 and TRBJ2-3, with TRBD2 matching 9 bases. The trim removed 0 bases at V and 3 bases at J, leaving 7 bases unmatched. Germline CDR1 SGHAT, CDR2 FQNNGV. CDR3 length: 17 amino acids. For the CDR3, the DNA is TGTGCCAGCAGCTTAGATATTAGCGGGAGCGTTACAGATACGCAGTATTTT. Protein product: CASSLDISGSVTDTQYF.

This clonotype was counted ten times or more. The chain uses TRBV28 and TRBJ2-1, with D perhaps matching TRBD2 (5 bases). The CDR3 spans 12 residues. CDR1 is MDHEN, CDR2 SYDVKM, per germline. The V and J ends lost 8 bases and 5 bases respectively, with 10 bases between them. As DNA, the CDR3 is TGTGCCAGCGAGGGAGTGAACAATGAGCAGTTCTTC. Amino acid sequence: CASEGVNNEQFF.

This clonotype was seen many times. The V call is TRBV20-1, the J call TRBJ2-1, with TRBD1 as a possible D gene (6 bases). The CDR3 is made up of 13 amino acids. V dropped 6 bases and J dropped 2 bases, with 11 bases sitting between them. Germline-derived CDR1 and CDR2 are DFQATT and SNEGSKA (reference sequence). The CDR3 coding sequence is TGCAGTGCGGAAGGGGGAACCTACAATGAGCAGTTCTTC. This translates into CSAEGGTYNEQFF.

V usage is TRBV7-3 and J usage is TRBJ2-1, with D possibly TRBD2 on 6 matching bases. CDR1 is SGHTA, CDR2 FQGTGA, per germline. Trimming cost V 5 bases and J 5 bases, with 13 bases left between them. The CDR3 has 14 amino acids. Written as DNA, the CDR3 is TGTGCCAGCAGCCGCAAAGGGAGGAACAATGAGCAGTTCTTC. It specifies CASSRKGRNNEQFF.

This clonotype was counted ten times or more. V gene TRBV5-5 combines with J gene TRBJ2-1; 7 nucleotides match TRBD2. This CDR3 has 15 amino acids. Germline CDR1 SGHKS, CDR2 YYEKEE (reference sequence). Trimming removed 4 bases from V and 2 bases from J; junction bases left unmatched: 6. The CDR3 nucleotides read TGTGCCAGCAGCCAAAGCGGGGTGCCCTACAATGAGCAGTTCTTC. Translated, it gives CASSQSGVPYNEQFF.

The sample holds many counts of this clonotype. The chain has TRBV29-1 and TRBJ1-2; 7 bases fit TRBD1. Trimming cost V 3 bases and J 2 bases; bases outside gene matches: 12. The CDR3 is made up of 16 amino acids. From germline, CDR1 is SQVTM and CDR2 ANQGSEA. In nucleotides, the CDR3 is TGCAGCGTTGACGGGGGTGGGGGAGGGGGCAACTATGGCTACACCTTC. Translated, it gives CSVDGGGGGGNYGYTF.